This T cell receptor beta chain was obtained from a study of regulatory T cells in long-lasting Graves disease. Sequencing libraries for TCR beta were prepared with iRepertoire HTBI primers and Arm-PCR of CDR3 regions. A single record per CDR3 protein comes from TCRdb applying MiXCR to the multiplex PCR reads. Among a few hundred thousand distinct CDR3 sequences listed, 23% were seen once. The length of the CDR3 is 16 residues. V shed 5 bases and J 2 bases; nucleotides not matched to a gene: 10. The germline V gene encodes CDR1 MNHEY and CDR2 SVGEGT. With regard to this clonotype: Antigen unknown.

Overall study findings and caveats: It was in persistent disease that TRBV28, TRBJ1-2 and TRBJ2-5 were favored. Not thyroid tissue but only peripheral blood was studied.

The time point is: persistent/refractory GD, antithyroid drugs over 5 years with positive TRAb. After RNA was extracted from PBMCs, the TCR library was made from it. This receptor was taken from a female donor with Graves disease. The chain couples TRBV6-2 or TRBV6-3 to TRBJ2-3; TRBD2 matches 7 bases. Sequencing was performed on peripheral blood mononuclear cells (PBMCs), taken when the disease was refractory, from a patient treated with antithyroid drugs. The CDR3 region is CASSPLAASSTDTQYF. For the CDR3, the DNA is TGTGCCAGCAGTCCCCTAGCGGCCTCCTCCACAGATACGCAGTATTTT.